This T cell receptor (beta chain) was sequenced in a study of T cell repertoires in cytomegalovirus infection. As for the study in general: Based on public TCR beta signatures, there were indications of CMV infection and of a matching HLA type.

CDR3 length: 15 residues. Per germline, CDR1 SGDLS and CDR2 YYNGEE. Points on this clonotype: Its antigen is unknown. One end of the junction fails to match germline, which may point to a read error.

MiXCR, applied by TCRdb to the reads, yields one record per CDR3 protein. Among under 200,000 distinct CDR3 sequences listed, over 25% were seen once. Findings of the study overall: What dominated the ex vivo response were HLA-C-restricted CMV-specific TCR beta clonotypes. Cumulative frequency (of public TCR beta family members) identified carriers of CMV plus the relevant HLA.

The sequenced sample was PBMCs. The receptor comes from a human donor in good health (CMV status not recorded). Some clones in this sample may be carry-over from other donors' samples. The V and J genes are TRBV9 and TRBJ2-3, with D possibly being TRBD2 (5 bases). This CDR3 is CPSSVQSGGTDTQYF. The CDR3 DNA reads TGTCCCAGCAGCGTGCAAAGCGGAGGCACAGATACGCAGTATTTT. Supplemented by reference TRBV9 and TRBJ2-3, the full variable domain reads DSGVTQTPKHLITATGQRVTLRCSPRSGDLSVYWYQQSLDQGLQFLIQYYNGEERAKGNILERFSAQQFPDLHSELNLSSLELGDSALYFCPSSVQSGGTDTQYFGPGTRLTVL.